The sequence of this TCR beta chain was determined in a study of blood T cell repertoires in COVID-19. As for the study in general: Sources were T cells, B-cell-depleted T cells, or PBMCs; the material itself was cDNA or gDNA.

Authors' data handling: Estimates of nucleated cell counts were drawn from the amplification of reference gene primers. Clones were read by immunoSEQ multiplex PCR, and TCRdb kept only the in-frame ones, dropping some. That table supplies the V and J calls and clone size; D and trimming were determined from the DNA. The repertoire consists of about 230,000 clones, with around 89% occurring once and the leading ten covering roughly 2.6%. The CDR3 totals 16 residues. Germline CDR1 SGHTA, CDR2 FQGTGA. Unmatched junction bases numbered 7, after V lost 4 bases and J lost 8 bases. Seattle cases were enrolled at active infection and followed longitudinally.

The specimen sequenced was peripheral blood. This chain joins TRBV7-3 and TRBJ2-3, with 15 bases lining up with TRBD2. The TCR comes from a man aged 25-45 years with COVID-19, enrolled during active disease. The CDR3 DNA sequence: TGTGCCAGCAGCTACGGGACTAGCGGGAGGTCGAGTACGCAGTATTTT. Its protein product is CASSYGTSGRSSTQYF.